These 28 T cell receptor beta chains came from one sample sequenced in a study of blood T cell repertoires in COVID-19. Repertoires were generated with immunoSEQ multiplex PCR, while TCRdb's copy carries only in-frame clones and drops some. The sample holds over 120,000 clones, roughly 79% seen once. The material sequenced was peripheral blood. Receptors were obtained from a woman aged 55-69 years with acute or convalescent COVID-19.

This clone has just a few counts. The genes are TRBV7-6 and TRBJ2-1, with 8 bases lining up with TRBD2. This CDR3 spans 17 amino acids. Per the germline V gene, CDR1 is SGHVS and CDR2 is FNYEAQ. The junction had 15 bases not matched to a gene; V was cut back by 4 bases and J by 7 bases. CDR3 DNA: TGTGCCAGCAGCTCAACTAGCGGACGGGATCGGGAGAATGAGCAGTTCTTC. Translation gives CASSSTSGRDRENEQFF.

The J gene is TRBJ2-1, the V gene TRBV5-6; the match to TRBD2 covers 7 bases. This CDR3 is 17 amino acids long. V lost 0 bases, J lost 0 bases, and 6 bases stayed unmatched. CDR1 and CDR2 (germline): SGHDT, YYEEEE. CDR3 in amino acids: CASSLGAGPSSYNEQFF. CDR3 DNA sequence: TGTGCCAGCAGCTTGGGAGCGGGACCGAGCTCCTACAATGAGCAGTTCTTC.

This chain uses TRBV6-6 with TRBJ2-1; D might be TRBD2 (5 bases). V was pared by 6 bases and J by 10 bases, with 10 bases between. Germline V lookup: CDR1 MNHNY, CDR2 SVGAGI (reference sequence). The CDR3 runs to 11 residues. CDR3 in amino acids: CASRLTGEQFF. CDR3 sequence (DNA): TGTGCCAGCAGGTTAACGGGAGAGCAGTTCTTC.

This sequence joins TRBV28 and TRBJ1-5; a possible D gene is TRBD1 (6 bases). Germline V gives CDR1 MDHEN, CDR2 SYDVKM. The length of the CDR3 is 17 residues. Trimming cost V 5 bases and J 0 bases, with 17 bases left between them. The CDR3 here is CASSTSGQYSSNQPQHF. As DNA, the CDR3 is TGTGCCAGCAGTACATCCGGACAGTACTCTAGCAATCAGCCCCAGCATTTT. Drawing the rest from reference TRBV28 and TRBJ1-5, the complete variable domain is DVKVTQSSRYLVKRTGEKVFLECVQDMDHENMFWYRQDPGLGLRLIYFSYDVKMKEKGDIPEGYSVSREKKERFSLILESASTNQTSMYLCASSTSGQYSSNQPQHFGDGTRLSIL.

This clone occurred a few times. V gene TRBV6-2 or TRBV6-3 combines with J gene TRBJ2-2, with TRBD2 matching over 7 bases. This CDR3 has 14 residues. The trim removed 0 bases at V and 5 bases at J, leaving 0 bases unmatched. Germline loops: CDR1 MNHEY, CDR2 SVGEGT. The DNA of the CDR3 is TGTGCCAGCAGTTACTCGGGAGGGACCGGGGAGCTGTTTTTT. Translation: CASSYSGGTGELFF.

The chain has TRBV7-9 and TRBJ2-5, with D tentatively TRBD2 (5 bases). The CDR3 consists of 14 residues. CDR1 and CDR2 (germline): SEHNR, FQNEAQ (reference sequence). V shed 0 bases and J shed 4 bases, with 9 bases lying between them. This chain's CDR3 is CASSLAGLAETQYF. The CDR3 DNA sequence: TGTGCCAGCAGCTTAGCGGGTCTAGCAGAGACCCAGTACTTC.

This clone was picked up one time. The chain recombines TRBV6-1 with TRBJ2-1; 8 bases agree with TRBD1. The CDR3 is 16 residues long. Losses at the gene ends were 4 bases for V and 0 bases for J; bases not matched to a gene: 5. Germline-derived CDR1 and CDR2 are MNHNS and SASEGT. The CDR3 loop reads CASSGRQGSSYNEQFF. CDR3 in DNA: TGTGCCAGCAGTGGTCGACAGGGGAGCTCCTACAATGAGCAGTTCTTC.

V is TRBV10-3 and J is TRBJ2-5; perhaps TRBD2 as D (7 bases). CDR1 and CDR2 from the germline V gene are ENHRY and SYGVKD. The CDR3 is 18 residues long. The V gene lost 0 bases and the J gene lost 7 bases, with 24 bases spanning the gap. The CDR3, as DNA: TGTGCCATCAGTGAGTCACATCCGGGGGGCCTCAGCTGGATGACCCAGTACTTC. Its protein product is CAISESHPGGLSWMTQYF.

This chain links TRBV11-3 with TRBJ1-1; no clear D gene. The CDR3 runs to 13 residues. The germline CDR1 and CDR2 sequences are SGHNT and YENEEA. V lost 0 bases, J lost 5 bases, and 7 bases lay in between. CDR3 in amino acids: CASSLEGRTEAFF. As DNA, the CDR3 is TGTGCCAGCAGCTTAGAAGGGAGGACTGAAGCTTTCTTT.

The chain links TRBV4-2 to TRBJ2-1; the match to TRBD2 covers 13 bases. With 1 base clipped from V and 9 bases from J, the junction kept 6 bases outside the gene matches. Germline CDR1 is LGHNA and CDR2 is YNFKEQ. The CDR3 loop spans 16 amino acids. The DNA of the CDR3 is TGTGCCAGCAGCCAAGGGACTAGCGGGAGTATTAGTGAGCAGTTCTTC. Translating it yields CASSQGTSGSISEQFF.

The V gene is TRBV10-3, the J gene TRBJ2-5; possible D gene TRBD2, 6 bases. This CDR3 has 11 amino acids. Per the germline V gene, CDR1 is ENHRY and CDR2 is SYGVKD. Trimming shortened V by 6 bases and J by 4 bases, and 6 bases separated the two germline ends. The CDR3 protein is CAISGGETQYF. CDR3 in DNA: TGTGCCATCAGCGGGGGAGAGACCCAGTACTTC.

The chain links TRBV14 to TRBJ2-6; D ambiguous. Germline CDR1 reads SGHDN; CDR2 reads FVKESK. This CDR3 spans 16 amino acids. Trimming cost V 0 bases and J 0 bases, with 6 bases left between them. CDR3 nucleotides: TGTGCCAGCAGCCAAGATCTAGGCTCTGGGGCCAACGTCCTGACTTTC. This encodes CASSQDLGSGANVLTF.

The genes are TRBV27 and TRBJ2-2; the match to TRBD2 covers 15 bases. CDR1 MNHEY and CDR2 SMNVEV come from the germline V gene (reference sequence). Germline trimming cut 5 bases from V and 8 bases from J; bases unmatched to any gene: 9. The CDR3 runs to 17 residues. DNA for the CDR3: TGTGCCAGCAGTCTGGGACTAGCGGGAGGCATAGTAGGGGAGCTGTTTTTT. It is translated as CASSLGLAGGIVGELFF.

This chain links TRBV18 with TRBJ1-5, with TRBD1 matching 8 bases. Germline trimming cut 6 bases from V and 7 bases from J; bases unmatched to any gene: 11. Germline values: CDR1 KGHSH, CDR2 LQKENI. The CDR3 loop spans 15 amino acids. The CDR3 region has the DNA TGTGCCAGCTCGCTAAACAGGGGGGTAGGACAGCCCCAGCATTTT. Amino acids: CASSLNRGVGQPQHF.

A single count supports this clone. The rearrangement uses TRBV27 and TRBJ1-5, with TRBD1 identical over 10 bases. The CDR3 covers 16 residues. Unmatched junction bases numbered 8, after V lost 6 bases and J lost 3 bases. The germline V gene encodes CDR1 MNHEY and CDR2 SMNVEV (reference sequence). The CDR3 nucleotides read TGTGCCAGCAGACCCATAGACAGGGGGCCCAATCAGCCCCAGCATTTT. Translating gives CASRPIDRGPNQPQHF.

The chain employs TRBV28 and TRBJ2-7; D may be TRBD1 (7 bases). This CDR3 has 14 amino acids. Between the trimmed V and J ends, which lost 6 bases and 2 bases, there was a span of 14 bases. Germline loops: CDR1 MDHEN, CDR2 SYDVKM. CDR3 loop: CASRPGGTAYEQYF. CDR3 bases: TGTGCCAGCAGGCCTGGGGGGACAGCCTACGAGCAGTACTTC.

The chain uses TRBV7-8 and TRBJ1-6; TRBD1 matches at 9 bases. With 1 base clipped from V and 10 bases from J, the junction kept 11 bases outside the gene matches. CDR3 size: 17 residues. Germline V gene data show CDR1 as SGHVS and CDR2 as FQNEAQ. The CDR3 reads CASSLEMGQGGRSPLHF. CDR3 bases: TGTGCCAGCAGCTTAGAAATGGGACAGGGAGGGAGATCACCCCTCCACTTT.

V usage is TRBV6-5 and J usage is TRBJ2-2; a possible D gene is TRBD1 (5 bases). Per the germline V gene, CDR1 is MNHEY and CDR2 is SVGAGI. The V end lost 0 bases, the J end lost 13 bases, and 12 bases lay between the germline ends. The CDR3 is 13 residues long. The CDR3 sequence is CASSYSEGARLFF. The CDR3 DNA reads as TGTGCCAGCAGTTACTCGGAAGGGGCGAGGCTGTTTTTT.

Regarding this clone: Likely a read error: the CDR3 ends without its conserved phenylalanine or tryptophan. The DNA is left out, because the CDR3 cannot be placed on it with certainty; the CDR3 is given as TCRdb lists it. This chain uses TRBV11-3 with TRBJ2-4; TRBD1 reflects the table's D call only, with no check against the DNA. Per germline, CDR1 SGHNT and CDR2 YENEEA. The CDR3 numbers 10 amino acids, ends counted. This CDR3 is CASSVRDNLV.

The V gene is TRBV9, the J gene TRBJ2-2, with D possibly being TRBD1 (5 bases). V gave up 0 bases and J gave up 5 bases, with 8 bases separating them. This CDR3 contains 14 residues. Germline V gene data show CDR1 as SGDLS and CDR2 as YYNGEE. The CDR3, as DNA: TGTGCCAGCAGCGTAGCAGGGCCAACCGGGGAGCTGTTTTTT. Encoded protein: CASSVAGPTGELFF.

The V call is TRBV5-4, the J call TRBJ2-5; TRBD1 is a possible D gene (6 bases). Germline V gene data show CDR1 as SGHNT and CDR2 as YYREEE (reference sequence). The CDR3 totals 15 residues. V lost 2 bases and J lost 4, with 15 bases in between. The CDR3 DNA reads TGTGCCAGCAGCTTCGAGGGGGTGCTGGGAGAGACCCAGTACTTC. It encodes CASSFEGVLGETQYF.

The rearrangement links TRBV11-1 to TRBJ2-7, with 7 bases that match TRBD1. Germline V gene data show CDR1 as SGHAT and CDR2 as FQDESV (reference sequence). The CDR3 covers 12 residues. V was clipped by 5 bases and J by 3 bases; unmatched bases: 1. This chain's CDR3 is CASSPGGYEQYF. The CDR3 bases are TGTGCCAGCAGCCCAGGGGGCTACGAGCAGTACTTC.

The chain is built from TRBV5-1 and TRBJ1-1; perhaps TRBD1 as D (5 bases). The CDR3 spans 15 residues. CDR1 is SGHRS, CDR2 YFSETQ, per germline. With 4 bases removed from V and 0 bases from J, the gap between germline ends came to 13 bases. CDR3 loop: CASSPSGQMNTEAFF. CDR3 in DNA: TGCGCCAGCAGCCCCTCAGGGCAGATGAACACTGAAGCTTTCTTT.

This sequence joins TRBV29-1 and TRBJ2-7; tentatively, D is TRBD2 (5 bases). Germline CDR1 and CDR2: SQVTM and ANQGSEA. The CDR3 spans 14 residues. V was shortened by 4 bases and J by 0 bases, with 13 bases between the two germline ends. The chain's CDR3 is CSVVNPGSSYEQYF. CDR3 DNA: TGCAGCGTTGTTAATCCGGGAAGCTCCTACGAGCAGTACTTC.

The chain uses TRBV6-1 and TRBJ2-5; D not certain. CDR3 length: 12 amino acids. Per the germline V gene, CDR1 is MNHNS and CDR2 is SASEGT. Trimming cost V 0 bases and J 7 bases, with 6 bases left between them. The CDR3 here is CASSEARRTQYF. CDR3 bases: TGTGCCAGCAGTGAAGCGCGGAGGACCCAGTACTTC.

The chain is built from TRBV2 and TRBJ2-3; 14 nucleotides align to TRBD2. The CDR3 has 19 amino acids. Germline CDR1 reads SNHLY; CDR2 reads FYNNEI. With V trimmed by 6 bases and J by 0 bases, 11 bases remained unmatched. The CDR3 bases are TGTGCCAGCAGAGAGCCTCGGACTAGCGGGAGGTACAGCACAGATACGCAGTATTTT. Its protein is CASREPRTSGRYSTDTQYF.

The chain combines TRBV3-1 (or the pseudogene TRBV3-2) with TRBJ2-5; perhaps TRBD1 as D (5 bases). Germline-derived CDR1 and CDR2 are LGHDT and YNNKEL (reference sequence). The V end lost 4 bases, the J end lost 5 bases, and 11 bases lay between the germline ends. There are 13 residues in the CDR3. The DNA of the CDR3 is TGTGCCAGCAGCCCCACAGGTGGGGAGACCCAGTACTTC. Translating gives CASSPTGGETQYF.

This clone came up once. The genes are TRBV6-1 and TRBJ2-1, with 7 bases aligning to TRBD2. The CDR3 extends over 14 amino acids. Germline V gene sequence: CDR1 MNHNS, CDR2 SASEGT. V shed 0 bases, J shed 13 bases, and the junction held 9 bases outside the gene matches. CDR3 in amino acids: CASSEARLAPSQFF. The CDR3 nucleotides are TGTGCCAGCAGTGAAGCCCGACTAGCCCCTAGTCAGTTCTTC.